This record covers a single TCR beta chain. This specimen belongs to a study of blood T cells in healthy people across ages. The CDR3 loop spans 14 amino acids. From germline, CDR1 is SGHTA and CDR2 FQGNSA. Trimming stripped 5 bases from V and 0 bases from J, with 10 bases between. Alongside a J-beta primer mix, a sample-barcoded 5' primer served in a second PCR lasting about 7 to 12 cycles. TCRdb reprocessed the 5' RACE reads with MiXCR, giving one entry per CDR3 protein. In the table there are around 1,000,000 distinct CDR3 sequences, less than 25% of which are singletons. Another study also made use of these data, one on T cells of mothers and their children.

This receptor was taken from a girl aged 2 to 10 in good health. J is TRBJ1-1 and V is TRBV7-2; D gene uncertain. Sample: blood. Written as DNA, the CDR3 is TGTGCCAGCAGCGGAGGTGGGGTGAACACTGAAGCTTTCTTT. It translates to CASSGGGVNTEAFF.